This T cell receptor (beta chain) is from a study of Ad26.COV2.S vaccination and SARS-CoV-2 variants. The overall study: COV1001, an Ad26.COV2.S trial, supplied this vaccine-arm donor. Study results and limitations: Measurements of TCR breadth and depth may have given underestimates of the total T cell responses.

A note on this clone: The antigen is undetermined.

Treatment: roughly 20 received Ad26.COV2.S at low or high dose, single or two shots; 5 received placebo; per-sample allocation not given. Sampling occurred on day 63 after the first vaccine or placebo injection. The protocol was immunoSEQ multiplex PCR, while the TCRdb copy is restricted to in-frame clones and leaves out a portion. The table shows roughly 450,000 clones, with about nine tenths occurring only once. The CDR3 totals 14 residues. The trim removed 1 base at V and 7 bases at J, leaving 3 bases unmatched. Per germline, CDR1 GTSNPN and CDR2 SVGIG (reference sequence). The receptor was isolated from a person aged 18-65 years who received the Ad26.COV2.S COVID-19 vaccine or a placebo. Sequenced here: peripheral blood, sampled in a trial of Ad26.COV2.S vaccine versus placebo. The V call is TRBV30, the J call TRBJ1-4; 10 bases fit TRBD1. CDR3 sequence (DNA): TGTGCCTGGAGTGGACAGGGGGCGGGTGAAAAACTGTTTTTT. Protein: CAWSGQGAGEKLFF.